Below, 16 T cell receptor beta chains from the same sample are listed, as sequenced in a study of cytomegalovirus exposure and HLA in healthy donors. The PCR used 60 Vbeta and 13 Jbeta primers. This table comes from immunoSEQ multiplex PCR, and its TCRdb copy is limited to in-frame clones, with some not included. The table records about 160,000 clones, 85% of them present only once. The sequenced sample consisted of PBMCs. These receptors were taken from a boy younger than 10 in good health and CMV-seronegative.

The rearrangement links TRBV7-9 to TRBJ2-1; 9 bases align to TRBD1. From germline, CDR1 is SEHNR and CDR2 FQNEAQ (reference sequence). CDR3 length: 16 residues. With V trimmed by 2 bases and J by 5 bases, 7 bases remained unmatched. Here the CDR3 reads CASSLNTGGGHNEQFF. The DNA for the CDR3 is TGTGCCAGCAGCTTAAATACAGGGGGCGGACACAATGAGCAGTTCTTC.

CDR3 in DNA: TGTGCCAGCAGTTCCCGACTGAGCTACGAGCAGTACGTC. Encoded protein: CASSSRLSYEQYV. The rearrangement links TRBV28 to TRBJ2-7; D uncertain. Trimming left V 4 bases short and J 3 bases short, with 10 bases between. CDR3 size: 13 residues. Germline V gene lookup returns CDR1 MDHEN and CDR2 SYDVKM.

The chain joins TRBV5-1 to TRBJ1-2; D ambiguous. The CDR3 runs 14 residues. CDR1 and CDR2 from the germline V gene are SGHRS and YFSETQ. V was cut by 1 base and J by 7 bases, with 14 bases left in between. In DNA, the CDR3 is TGCGCCAGCAGCTTGATAAAAACGGGAGGTGGCTACACCTTC. Its translation is CASSLIKTGGGYTF.

This CDR3 is CASSEGTGNYGYTF. CDR3 bases: TGTGCCAGCAGTGAAGGAACGGGAAACTATGGCTACACCTTC. The J gene is TRBJ1-2, the V gene TRBV2; D is unclear. Per the germline V gene, CDR1 is SNHLY and CDR2 is FYNNEI. This CDR3 has 14 residues. V lost 1 base, J lost 2 bases, and 8 bases lay in between.

CDR3 residues: CASNSADSITNYNEQFF. The CDR3 DNA reads as TGTGCCAGCAACTCCGCGGACAGCATTACGAATTACAATGAGCAGTTCTTC. The V call is TRBV27, the J call TRBJ2-1; tentative D call: TRBD1 (6 bases). The germline V and J ends were trimmed by 7 bases and 4 bases, with 23 bases remaining between them. In germline, CDR1 is MNHEY, CDR2 SMNVEV (reference sequence). The CDR3 sequence is 17 residues long.

DNA for the CDR3: TGTGCCTGGAGTATTGGGGGGGCTGGCTACACCTTC. Its translation is CAWSIGGAGYTF. J is TRBJ1-2 and V is TRBV30, with D possibly being TRBD1 (6 bases). CDR3 size: 12 residues. V lost 2 bases and J 7 bases, leaving 11 bases between the germline ends. CDR1 and CDR2 from the germline V gene are GTSNPN and SVGIG (reference sequence).

Of note for this clone: The same CDR3 can be traced to other DNA sequences in this sample. This chain uses TRBV5-1 with TRBJ1-5; 8 bases align to TRBD1. CDR1 and CDR2 from the germline V gene are SGHRS and YFSETQ. The CDR3 totals 14 residues. Trimming took 2 bases from V and 6 from J; bases not matched to a gene: 4. Here the CDR3 DNA reads TGCGCCAGCAGCTTCGGACAGGGAGGTCAGCCCCAGCATTTT. Its translation: CASSFGQGGQPQHF.

V usage is TRBV28 and J usage is TRBJ1-2; maybe TRBD1 (5 bases). V was pared by 2 bases and J by 8 bases, with 12 bases between. The CDR3 has 13 residues. The germline V gene encodes CDR1 MDHEN and CDR2 SYDVKM. The CDR3 bases are TGTGCCAGCAGTTTAGGGGATCACAGGGGCTACACCTTC. It yields the protein CASSLGDHRGYTF.

This clone was observed a single time. For the CDR3, the DNA is TGTGCCAGCAAAAACACGCCAACTAATGAAAAACTGTTTTTT. Amino acids: CASKNTPTNEKLFF. The rearrangement uses TRBV28 and TRBJ1-4; D remains ambiguous. The CDR3 extends over 14 amino acids. V lost 7 bases and J 0 bases, leaving 9 bases between the germline ends. Germline loops: CDR1 MDHEN, CDR2 SYDVKM.

The gene calls are TRBV19 and TRBJ2-3; D remains ambiguous. There are 13 residues in the CDR3. V was clipped by 3 bases and J by 8 bases, with 12 bases between them. CDR1 LNHDA and CDR2 SQIVND come from the germline V gene (reference sequence). CDR3 residues: CASSMGTGRTQYF. The CDR3 DNA follows: TGTGCCAGTAGTATGGGTACTGGGCGTACGCAGTATTTT.

Only one count was recorded for this clone. V and J are TRBV2 and TRBJ2-1; TRBD2 might be the D (6 bases). Per germline, CDR1 SNHLY and CDR2 FYNNEI. This CDR3 region has 16 residues. The V end lost 8 bases, the J end lost 10 bases, and 27 bases lay between the germline ends. The CDR3 DNA sequence: TGTGCCAGCCCCCCCTTATGGCGGAGGGAAGTTAAGGAGCAGTTCTTC. Protein product: CASPPLWRREVKEQFF.

Here the CDR3 reads CASSLVGSTGNSPLHF. CDR3 sequence (DNA): TGTGCCAGCAGCTTAGTAGGGTCCACGGGAAATTCACCCCTCCACTTT. The genes are TRBV7-2 and TRBJ1-6, with D unclear. The CDR3 has 16 amino acids. The germline CDR1 and CDR2 sequences are SGHTA and FQGNSA. Trimming took off 1 base at V and 7 bases at J, with 14 bases between the two ends.

This rearrangement joins TRBV7-8 to TRBJ2-6; weak D call: TRBD1 (6 bases). Germline V gives CDR1 SGHVS, CDR2 FQNEAQ. Trimming took off 5 bases at V and 2 bases at J, with 22 bases between the two ends. This CDR3 is 19 amino acids long. This CDR3 reads CASSPSRDTLFAGANVLTF. In DNA form, the CDR3 reads TGTGCCAGCAGCCCAAGCCGGGACACCCTATTCGCTGGGGCCAACGTCCTGACTTTC.

The chain has TRBV28 and TRBJ2-2; 10 nucleotides align to TRBD2. CDR3 length: 15 amino acids. Germline trimming cut 3 bases from V and 6 bases from J; bases unmatched to any gene: 4. CDR1 is MDHEN, CDR2 SYDVKM, per germline. The CDR3 loop is CASSLGLAPSGELFF. The DNA of the CDR3 is TGTGCCAGCAGTTTGGGACTAGCGCCATCCGGGGAGCTGTTTTTT.

The genes are TRBV7-9 and TRBJ1-2; 7 bases are a match to TRBD1. The ends lost 2 bases at V and 1 base at J; junction bases unmatched: 10. The germline gives CDR1 SEHNR, CDR2 FQNEAQ (reference sequence). The CDR3 spans 17 residues. The CDR3 bases are TGTGCCAGCAGCTTAACAAAGGGACAGACAAATAACTATGGCTACACCTTC. Protein product: CASSLTKGQTNNYGYTF. The whole variable domain, remainder taken from reference TRBV7-9 and TRBJ1-2, is DTGVSQNPRHKITKRGQNVTFRCDPISEHNRLYWYRQTLGQGPEFLTYFQNEAQLEKSRLLSDRFSAERPKGSFSTLEIQRTEQGDSAMYLCASSLTKGQTNNYGYTFGSGTRLTVV.

The V gene is TRBV12-5, the J gene TRBJ2-3; 8 bases match TRBD1. The CDR3 runs 16 residues. The V segment lost 0 bases and the J segment 2 bases; nucleotides outside the gene matches: 4. Germline V gene lookup returns CDR1 LGHNT and CDR2 FRNRAP. The DNA of the CDR3 is TGTGCTAGTGGTTTGGTAAGGACAGGGATCACAGATACGCAGTATTTT. Residues: CASGLVRTGITDTQYF.